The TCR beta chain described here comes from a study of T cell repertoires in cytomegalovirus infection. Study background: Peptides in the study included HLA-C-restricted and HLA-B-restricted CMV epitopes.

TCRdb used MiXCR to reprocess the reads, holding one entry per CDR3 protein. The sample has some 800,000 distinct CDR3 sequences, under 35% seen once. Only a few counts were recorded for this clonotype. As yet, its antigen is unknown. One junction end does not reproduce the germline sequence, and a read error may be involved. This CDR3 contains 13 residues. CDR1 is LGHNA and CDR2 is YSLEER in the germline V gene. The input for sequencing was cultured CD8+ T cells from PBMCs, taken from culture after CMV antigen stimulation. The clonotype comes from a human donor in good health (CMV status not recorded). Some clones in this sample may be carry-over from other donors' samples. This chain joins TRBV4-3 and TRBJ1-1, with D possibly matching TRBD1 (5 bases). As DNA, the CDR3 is TGCGCCAGCAGCCCAAAGGGGAACGCTGAAGCTTTCTTT. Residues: CASSPKGNAEAFF.